The following is a TCR beta chain sequence with its context. Antigen: not known. The sample originates from a study of monozygotic twins with inflammatory bowel disease. Through template switching, UMIs that included a 6-nucleotide sample barcode were added. Each CDR3 protein gets one entry in TCRdb, which reprocessed the 5' RACE reads and gives no DNA. In all, the sample yields 200,000 to 250,000 distinct CDR3 sequences. Findings and limits, study-wide: In the analysis, different T cell subtypes could not be told apart. Limited statistical power may explain no repertoire similarity difference between concordant and discordant twins.

Germline V CDR1 and CDR2: SGDLS, YYNGEE. This CDR3 has 18 residues. The V call is TRBV9, the J call TRBJ1-1; the TCRdb D gene call, TRBD1, has no DNA to confirm it. The specimen was blood. This TCR derives from a human donor with ulcerative colitis or Crohn's disease, or a healthy co-twin of an affected twin (not recorded which). The CDR3 region is CASSASSGQGVKRSEAFF.